The clone carrying this T cell receptor (beta chain) has a count of ten or more. The data were obtained in a study of regulatory T cells in long-lasting Graves disease. Trimming stripped 7 bases from V and 3 bases from J, with 17 bases between. The germline gives CDR1 MDHEN, CDR2 SYDVKM. The CDR3 extends over 15 amino acids. Documented time point: newly diagnosed GD, antithyroid drugs for less than 3 months. RNA extracted from PBMCs served as the sequencing template. Relying on iRepertoire HTBI primers and Arm-PCR of CDR3 regions, the team built TCR beta libraries. One entry per CDR3 protein, called by TCRdb with MiXCR from the multiplex PCR reads. The table lists more than 450,000 distinct CDR3 sequences, around 15% of them singletons. The sample was also linked to a second study, of T cells in Graves' hyperthyroidism and ophthalmopathy.

Sequencing used peripheral blood mononuclear cells (PBMCs), obtained at new diagnosis, from a patient treated with antithyroid drugs. J is TRBJ2-3 and V is TRBV28; weak D call: TRBD2 (6 bases). The clonotype comes from a man between 40 and 49 years old with Graves disease. The CDR3 protein is CASTQEGVITDTQYF. CDR3 sequence (DNA): TGTGCCAGCACCCAGGAGGGAGTTATTACAGATACGCAGTATTTT.